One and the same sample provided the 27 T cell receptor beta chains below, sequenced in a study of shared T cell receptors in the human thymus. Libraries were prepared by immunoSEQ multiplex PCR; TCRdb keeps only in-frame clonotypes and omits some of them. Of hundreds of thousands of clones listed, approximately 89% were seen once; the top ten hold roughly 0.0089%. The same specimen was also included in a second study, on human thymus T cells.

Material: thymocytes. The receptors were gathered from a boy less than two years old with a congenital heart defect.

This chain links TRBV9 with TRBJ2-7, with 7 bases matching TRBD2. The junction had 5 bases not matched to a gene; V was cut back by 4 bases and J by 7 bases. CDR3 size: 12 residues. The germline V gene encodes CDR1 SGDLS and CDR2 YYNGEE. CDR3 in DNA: TGTGCCAGCAGCCCCGGGAGGAGTGAGCAGTACTTC. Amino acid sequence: CASSPGRSEQYF.

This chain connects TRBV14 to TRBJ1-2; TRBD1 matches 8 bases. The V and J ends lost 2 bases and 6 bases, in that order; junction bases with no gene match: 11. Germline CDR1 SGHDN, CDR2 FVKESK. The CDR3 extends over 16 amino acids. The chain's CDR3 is CASSQSPGTGGDGYTF. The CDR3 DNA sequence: TGTGCCAGCAGCCAAAGTCCCGGGACAGGAGGGGATGGCTACACCTTC.

This CDR3 reads CASSQAEGTHNTGELFF. As DNA, the CDR3 is TGTGCCAGCAGCCAAGCGGAAGGGACACATAACACCGGGGAGCTGTTTTTT. The V call is TRBV4-2, the J call TRBJ2-2; possibly TRBD1 for D (6 bases). Germline V lookup: CDR1 LGHNA, CDR2 YNFKEQ. Trimming stripped 1 base from V and 2 bases from J, with 14 bases between. This CDR3 contains 17 residues.

CDR3 sequence: CASRQSGANVLTF. In DNA, the CDR3 is TGCGCCAGCAGGCAGTCTGGGGCCAACGTCCTGACTTTC. This chain joins TRBV4-1 and TRBJ2-6, with no clear D. This CDR3 contains 13 residues. Trimming took off 6 bases at V and 1 base at J, with 4 bases between the two ends. Germline V CDR1 and CDR2: MGHRA, YSYEKL.

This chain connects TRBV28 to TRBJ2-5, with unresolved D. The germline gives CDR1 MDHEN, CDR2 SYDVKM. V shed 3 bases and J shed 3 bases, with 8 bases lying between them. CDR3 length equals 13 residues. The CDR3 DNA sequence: TGTGCCAGCAGTTTTTCCCGGGAAGAGACCCAGTACTTC. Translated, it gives CASSFSREETQYF.

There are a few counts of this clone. The CDR3 loop reads CASSLEMYNYGYTF. CDR3 DNA sequence: TGTGCCAGCAGTCTCGAGATGTATAACTATGGCTACACCTTC. The V call is TRBV6-1, the J call TRBJ1-2, with unresolved D. From germline, CDR1 is MNHNS and CDR2 SASEGT. This CDR3 is built from 14 residues. V was shortened by 5 bases and J by 1 base, with 11 bases between the two germline ends.

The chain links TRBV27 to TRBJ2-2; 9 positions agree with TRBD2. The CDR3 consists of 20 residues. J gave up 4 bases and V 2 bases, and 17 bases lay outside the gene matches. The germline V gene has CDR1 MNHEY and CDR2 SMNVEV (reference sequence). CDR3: CASSLGYDLWLAGRTGELFF. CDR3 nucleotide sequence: TGTGCCAGCAGTTTAGGGTACGACCTATGGCTAGCGGGGCGCACCGGGGAGCTGTTTTTT.

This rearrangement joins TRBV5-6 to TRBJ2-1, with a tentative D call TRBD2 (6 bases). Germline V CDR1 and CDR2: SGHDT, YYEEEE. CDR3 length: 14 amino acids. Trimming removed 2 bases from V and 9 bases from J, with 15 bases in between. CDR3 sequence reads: CASSFRGGVGEQFF. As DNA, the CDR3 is TGTGCCAGCAGCTTTAGAGGAGGGGTCGGTGAGCAGTTCTTC. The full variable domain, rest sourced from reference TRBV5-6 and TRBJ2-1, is DAGVTQSPTHLIKTRGQQVTLRCSPKSGHDTVSWYQQALGQGPQFIFQYYEEEERQRGNFPDRFSGHQFPNYSSELNVNALLLGDSALYLCASSFRGGVGEQFFGPGTRLTVL.

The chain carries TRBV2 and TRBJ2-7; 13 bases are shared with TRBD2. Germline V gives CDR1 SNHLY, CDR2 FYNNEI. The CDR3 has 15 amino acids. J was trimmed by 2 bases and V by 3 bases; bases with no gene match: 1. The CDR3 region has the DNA TGTGCCAGCAGTGACACTAGCGGGGGGGCCTACGAGCAGTACTTC. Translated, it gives CASSDTSGGAYEQYF.

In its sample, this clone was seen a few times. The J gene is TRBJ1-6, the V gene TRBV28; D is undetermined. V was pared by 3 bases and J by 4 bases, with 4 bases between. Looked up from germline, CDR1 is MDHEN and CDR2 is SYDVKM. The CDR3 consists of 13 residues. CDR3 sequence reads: CASSFSYNSPLHF. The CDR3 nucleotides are TGTGCCAGCAGTTTCTCGTATAATTCACCCCTCCACTTT.

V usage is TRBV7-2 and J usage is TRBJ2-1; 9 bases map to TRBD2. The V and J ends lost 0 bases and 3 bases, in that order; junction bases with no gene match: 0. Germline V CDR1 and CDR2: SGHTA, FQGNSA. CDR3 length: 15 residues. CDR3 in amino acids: CASSLALAGYNEQFF. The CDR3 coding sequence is TGTGCCAGCAGCTTAGCACTAGCGGGCTACAATGAGCAGTTCTTC.

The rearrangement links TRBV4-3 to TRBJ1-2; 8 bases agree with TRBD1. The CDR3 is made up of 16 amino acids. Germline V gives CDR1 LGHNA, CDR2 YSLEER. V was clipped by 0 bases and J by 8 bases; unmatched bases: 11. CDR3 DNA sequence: TGCGCCAGCAGCCAAGATACGGACAGGGCTCAGCGGGGCTACACCTTC. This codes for CASSQDTDRAQRGYTF.

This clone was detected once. The CDR3 is CASLAGTGNYEQYF. The CDR3 DNA follows: TGTGCCAGTCTCGCCGGGACAGGGAACTACGAGCAGTACTTC. The chain joins TRBV6-1 to TRBJ2-7, with TRBD1 matching over 9 bases. CDR3 length equals 14 residues. Germline CDR1 is MNHNS and CDR2 is SASEGT. Trimming removed 9 bases from V and 3 bases from J; junction bases left unmatched: 9.

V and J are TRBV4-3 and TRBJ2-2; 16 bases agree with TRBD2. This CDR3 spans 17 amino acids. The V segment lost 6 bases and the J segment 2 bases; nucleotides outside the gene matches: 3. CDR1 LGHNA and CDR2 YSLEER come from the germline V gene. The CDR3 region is CASRGTSGRENTGELFF. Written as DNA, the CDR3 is TGCGCCAGCAGGGGGACTAGCGGGAGGGAAAACACCGGGGAGCTGTTTTTT.

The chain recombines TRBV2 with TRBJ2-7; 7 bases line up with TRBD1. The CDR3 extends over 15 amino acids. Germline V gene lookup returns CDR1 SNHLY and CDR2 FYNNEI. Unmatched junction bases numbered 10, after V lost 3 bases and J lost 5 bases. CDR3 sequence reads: CASSETGFRSDEQYF. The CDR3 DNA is TGTGCCAGCAGTGAGACAGGGTTCAGGTCTGACGAGCAGTACTTC.

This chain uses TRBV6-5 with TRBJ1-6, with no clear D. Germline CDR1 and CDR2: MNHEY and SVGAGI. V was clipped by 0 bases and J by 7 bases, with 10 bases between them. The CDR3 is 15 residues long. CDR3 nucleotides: TGTGCCAGCAGTTACTCGTGGGGAGCCAATTCACCCCTCCACTTT. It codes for CASSYSWGANSPLHF.

Here the CDR3 DNA reads TGCGCCAGCAGCGTAATGGACAACTCACCCCTCCACTTT. Protein product: CASSVMDNSPLHF. The chain joins TRBV5-1 to TRBJ1-6, with TRBD1 as a possible D gene (5 bases). Trimming pared 4 bases from V and 10 bases from J, leaving 12 bases between. CDR1 and CDR2 (germline): SGHRS, YFSETQ. There are 13 residues in the CDR3.

In nucleotides, the CDR3 is TGTGCCAGCAAGGGGGGGGCCCAAGAATGCGGCTACACCTTC. It encodes CASKGGAQECGYTF. The genes are TRBV6-5 and TRBJ1-2, with a possible D match to TRBD1 (6 bases). V was shortened by 7 bases and J by 8 bases, with 20 bases between the two germline ends. CDR3 size: 14 residues. The germline CDR1 and CDR2 sequences are MNHEY and SVGAGI.

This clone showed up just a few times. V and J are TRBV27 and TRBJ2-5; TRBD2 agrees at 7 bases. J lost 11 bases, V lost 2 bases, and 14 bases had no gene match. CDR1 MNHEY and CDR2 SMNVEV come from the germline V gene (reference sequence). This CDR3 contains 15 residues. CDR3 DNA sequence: TGTGCCAGCAGTTTAGAATGGGGTGGACCGCGGGAGCAGTACTTC. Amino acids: CASSLEWGGPREQYF.

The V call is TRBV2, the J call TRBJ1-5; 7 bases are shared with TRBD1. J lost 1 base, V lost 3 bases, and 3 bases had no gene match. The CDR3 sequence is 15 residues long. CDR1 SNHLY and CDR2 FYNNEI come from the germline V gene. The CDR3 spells CASSEGQKSNQPQHF. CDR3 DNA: TGTGCCAGCAGTGAGGGACAGAAAAGCAATCAGCCCCAGCATTTT.

In DNA form, the CDR3 reads TGTGCCAGCAGCTTGCGGGGTGGAGAGACCCAGTACTTC. Its protein product is CASSLRGGETQYF. The chain employs TRBV5-8 and TRBJ2-5, with D maybe TRBD2 (5 bases). Trimming stripped 1 base from V and 4 bases from J, with 8 bases between. The CDR3 covers 13 residues. Looked up from germline, CDR1 is SGHTS and CDR2 is YDEGEE.

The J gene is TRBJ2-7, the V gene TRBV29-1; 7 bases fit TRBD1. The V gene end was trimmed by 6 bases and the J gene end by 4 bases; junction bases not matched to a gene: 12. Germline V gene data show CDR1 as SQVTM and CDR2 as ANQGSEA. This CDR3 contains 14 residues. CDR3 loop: CSVATGNREYEQYF. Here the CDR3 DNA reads TGCAGCGTCGCGACAGGGAACAGGGAGTACGAGCAGTACTTC.

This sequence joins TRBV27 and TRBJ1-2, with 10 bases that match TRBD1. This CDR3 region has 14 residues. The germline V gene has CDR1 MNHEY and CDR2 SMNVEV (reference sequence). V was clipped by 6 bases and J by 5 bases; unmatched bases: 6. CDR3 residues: CASRAGTGVYGYTF. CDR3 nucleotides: TGTGCCAGCAGGGCCGGGACAGGGGTTTATGGCTACACCTTC.

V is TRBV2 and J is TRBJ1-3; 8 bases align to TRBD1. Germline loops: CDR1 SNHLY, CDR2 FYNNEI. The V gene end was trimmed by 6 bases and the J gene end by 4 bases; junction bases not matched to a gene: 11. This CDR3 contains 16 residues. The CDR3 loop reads CASSAMGQEAGNTIYF. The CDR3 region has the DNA TGTGCCAGCAGCGCCATGGGACAGGAGGCCGGAAACACCATATATTTT.

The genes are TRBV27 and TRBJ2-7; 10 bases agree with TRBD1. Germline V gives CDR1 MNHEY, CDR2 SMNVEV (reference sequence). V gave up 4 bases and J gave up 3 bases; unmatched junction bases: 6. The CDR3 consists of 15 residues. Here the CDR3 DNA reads TGTGCCAGCAGTTCCTCGGGACAGGGGTACTACGAGCAGTACTTC. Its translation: CASSSSGQGYYEQYF.

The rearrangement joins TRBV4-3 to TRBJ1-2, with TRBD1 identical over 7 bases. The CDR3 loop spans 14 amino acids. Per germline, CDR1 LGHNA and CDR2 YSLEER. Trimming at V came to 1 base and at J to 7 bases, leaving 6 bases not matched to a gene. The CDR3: CASSQGQGVCGYTF. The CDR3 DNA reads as TGCGCCAGCAGCCAAGGGCAGGGGGTATGTGGCTACACCTTC.

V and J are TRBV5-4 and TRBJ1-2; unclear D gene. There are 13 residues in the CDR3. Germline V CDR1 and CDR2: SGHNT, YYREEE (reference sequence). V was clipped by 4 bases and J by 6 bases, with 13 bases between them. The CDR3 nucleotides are TGTGCCAGCAGCCCTACCTGGTTCCATGGCTACACCTTC. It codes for CASSPTWFHGYTF.